The clone carrying this TCR beta chain was picked up many times. Its antigen is still unknown. The data were obtained in a study of T cells in Graves' hyperthyroidism and ophthalmopathy. Study results and caveats: Most expanded thyroid clonotypes above 0.001 also appeared in blood. Ophthalmopathy got predicted by the model a median 6.5 months before its onset.

Germline values: CDR1 SQVTM, CDR2 ANQGSEA. The CDR3 runs to 12 residues. Trimming took 7 bases from V and 5 from J, leaving 14 bases between them. There were TCR beta CDR3 regions amplified from RNA transcripts. First-round RT-PCR with HTBI primers amplified the TCR CDR3 region. TCRdb itself ran the multiplex PCR reads through MiXCR, one entry per CDR3 protein. The sample includes around 350,000 distinct CDR3 sequences, roughly 15% of them seen just once. The study left out patients who had uncontrolled infection, other autoimmune disease, pregnancy or lactation. Sequenced sample: blood. The TCR originated in a young woman with Graves' ophthalmopathy. V usage is TRBV29-1 and J usage is TRBJ2-5; weak D call: TRBD1 (5 bases). The CDR3 coding sequence is TGCAGCGCAATCAGGGTTGGGGAGACCCAGTACTTC. This translates into CSAIRVGETQYF. Full variable domain (rest looked up from reference TRBV29-1 and TRBJ2-5): SAVISQKPSRDICQRGTSLTIQCQVDSQVTMMFWYRQQPGQSLTLIATANQGSEATYESGFVIDKFPISRPNLTFSTLTVSNMSPEDSSIYLCSAIRVGETQYFGPGTRLLVL.